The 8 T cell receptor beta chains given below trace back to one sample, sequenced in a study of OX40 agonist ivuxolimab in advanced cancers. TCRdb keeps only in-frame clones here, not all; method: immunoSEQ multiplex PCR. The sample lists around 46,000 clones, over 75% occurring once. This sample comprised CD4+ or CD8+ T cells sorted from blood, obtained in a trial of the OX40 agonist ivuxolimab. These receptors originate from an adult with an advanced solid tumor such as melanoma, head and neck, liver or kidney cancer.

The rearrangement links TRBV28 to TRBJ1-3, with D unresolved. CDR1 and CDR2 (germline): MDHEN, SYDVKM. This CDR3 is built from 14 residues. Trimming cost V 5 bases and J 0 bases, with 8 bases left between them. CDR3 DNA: TGTGCCAGCAGTCCCCACAGCTCTGGAAACACCATATATTTT. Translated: CASSPHSSGNTIYF.

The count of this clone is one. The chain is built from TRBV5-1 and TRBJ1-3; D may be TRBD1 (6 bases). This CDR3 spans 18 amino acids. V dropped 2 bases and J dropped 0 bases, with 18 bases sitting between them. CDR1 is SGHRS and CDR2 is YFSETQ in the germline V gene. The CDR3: CASSFGSGGRYSGNTIYF. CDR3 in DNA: TGCGCCAGCAGCTTTGGTTCTGGGGGCAGATACTCTGGAAACACCATATATTTT.

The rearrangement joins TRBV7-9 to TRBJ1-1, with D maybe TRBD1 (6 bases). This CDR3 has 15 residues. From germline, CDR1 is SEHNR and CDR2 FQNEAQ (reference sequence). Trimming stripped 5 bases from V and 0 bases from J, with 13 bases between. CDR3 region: CASSPRTAVNTEAFF. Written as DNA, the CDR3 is TGTGCCAGCAGCCCCAGGACAGCCGTGAACACTGAAGCTTTCTTT.

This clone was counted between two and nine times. CDR3 in DNA: TGTGCCAGCAGGGGGTACGCTGAAGCTTTCTTT. The encoded protein is CASRGYAEAFF. The chain recombines TRBV2 with TRBJ1-1, with D unresolved. Germline V CDR1 and CDR2: SNHLY, FYNNEI. V lost 6 bases to trimming and J lost 6 bases, with 8 bases between them. This CDR3 contains 11 residues. Looking up the rest from reference TRBV2 and TRBJ1-1 gives the full variable domain: EPEVTQTPSHQVTQMGQEVILRCVPISNHLYFYWYRQILGQKVEFLVSFYNNEISEKSEIFDDQFSVERPDGSNFTLKIRSTKLEDSAMYFCASRGYAEAFFGQGTRLTVV.

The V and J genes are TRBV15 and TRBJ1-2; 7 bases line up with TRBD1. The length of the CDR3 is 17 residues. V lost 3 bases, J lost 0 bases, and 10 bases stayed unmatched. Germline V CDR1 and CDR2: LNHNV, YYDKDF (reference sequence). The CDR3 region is CATSSYPRDRANYGYTF. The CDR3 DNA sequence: TGTGCCACCAGCAGCTACCCCCGGGACAGAGCTAACTATGGCTACACCTTC.

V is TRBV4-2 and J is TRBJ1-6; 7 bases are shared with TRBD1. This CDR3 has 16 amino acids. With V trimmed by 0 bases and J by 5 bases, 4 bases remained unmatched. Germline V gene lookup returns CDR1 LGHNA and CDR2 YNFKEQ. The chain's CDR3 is CASSQDSDRDNSPLHF. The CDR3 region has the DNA TGTGCCAGCAGCCAAGATTCAGACAGGGATAATTCACCCCTCCACTTT.

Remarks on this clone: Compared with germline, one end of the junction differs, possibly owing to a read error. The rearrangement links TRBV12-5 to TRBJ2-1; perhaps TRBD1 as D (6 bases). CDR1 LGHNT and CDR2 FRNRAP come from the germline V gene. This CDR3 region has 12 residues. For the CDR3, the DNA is TGTGCTAGTGCTCTTCAGCGACAGGAGGTAATCTTC. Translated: CASALQRQEVIF.

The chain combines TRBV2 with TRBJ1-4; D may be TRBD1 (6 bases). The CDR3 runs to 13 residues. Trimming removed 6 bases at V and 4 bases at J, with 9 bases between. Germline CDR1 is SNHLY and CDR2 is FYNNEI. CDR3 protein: CASRRTVNEKLFF. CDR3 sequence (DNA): TGTGCCAGCAGGCGGACAGTTAATGAAAAACTGTTTTTT.